This TCR beta chain was recorded in a study of blood T cell repertoires in COVID-19. Study summary: Samples came from the United States, Italy and Spain, spanning acute and convalescent COVID-19. In each case, the material was cDNA or gDNA derived from T cells, B-cell-depleted T cells, or PBMCs.

Trimming took 4 bases from V and 1 from J; bases not matched to a gene: 3. CDR1 is LGHDT and CDR2 is YNNKEL in the germline V gene (reference sequence). The length of the CDR3 is 14 residues. Using immunoSEQ multiplex PCR, the repertoire was profiled, and TCRdb retains in-frame clones only, with some absent. The sample includes 150,000 or so clones, about 82% of them seen just once. Specimen: peripheral blood. The V call is TRBV3-1 (or the pseudogene TRBV3-2), the J call TRBJ1-1; 7 bases align to TRBD1. This clonotype was obtained from a woman over 75 with active or convalescent COVID-19. The CDR3 region is CASSRRTGNTEAFF. CDR3 sequence (DNA): TGTGCCAGCAGCCGGAGGACAGGGAACACTGAAGCTTTCTTT.